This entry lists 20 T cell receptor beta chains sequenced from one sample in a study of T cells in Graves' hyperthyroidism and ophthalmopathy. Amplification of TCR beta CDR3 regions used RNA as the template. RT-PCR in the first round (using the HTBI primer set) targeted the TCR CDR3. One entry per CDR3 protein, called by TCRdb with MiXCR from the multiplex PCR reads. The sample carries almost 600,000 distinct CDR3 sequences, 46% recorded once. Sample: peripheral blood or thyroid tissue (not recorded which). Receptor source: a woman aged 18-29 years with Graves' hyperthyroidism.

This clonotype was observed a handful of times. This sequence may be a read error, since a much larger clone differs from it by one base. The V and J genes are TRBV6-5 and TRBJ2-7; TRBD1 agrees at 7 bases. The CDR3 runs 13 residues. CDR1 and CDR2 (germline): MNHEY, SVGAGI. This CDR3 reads CAGSVGQPYEQYF. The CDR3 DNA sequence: TGTGCCGGCAGTGTGGGACAGCCATACGAGCAGTACTTC.

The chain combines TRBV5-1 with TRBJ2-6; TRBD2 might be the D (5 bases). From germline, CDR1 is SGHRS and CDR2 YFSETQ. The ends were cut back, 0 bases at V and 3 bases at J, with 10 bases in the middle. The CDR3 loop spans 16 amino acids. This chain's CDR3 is CASSLDFGVGANVLTF. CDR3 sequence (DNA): TGCGCCAGCAGCTTGGATTTCGGGGTTGGGGCCAACGTCCTGACTTTC.

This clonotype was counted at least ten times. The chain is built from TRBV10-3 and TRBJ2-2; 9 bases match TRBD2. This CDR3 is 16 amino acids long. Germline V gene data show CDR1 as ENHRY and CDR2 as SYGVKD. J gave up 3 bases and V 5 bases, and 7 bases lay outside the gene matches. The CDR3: CAISRIAGDDTGELFF. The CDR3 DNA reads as TGTGCCATCAGTAGGATAGCGGGAGATGACACCGGGGAGCTGTTTTTT.

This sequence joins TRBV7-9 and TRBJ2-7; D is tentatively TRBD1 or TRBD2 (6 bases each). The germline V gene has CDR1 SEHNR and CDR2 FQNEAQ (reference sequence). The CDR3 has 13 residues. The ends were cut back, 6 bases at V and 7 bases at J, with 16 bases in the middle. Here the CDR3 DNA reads TGTGCCAGCAGTATGGCCGGGGGCAATGAGCAGTACTTC. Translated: CASSMAGGNEQYF.

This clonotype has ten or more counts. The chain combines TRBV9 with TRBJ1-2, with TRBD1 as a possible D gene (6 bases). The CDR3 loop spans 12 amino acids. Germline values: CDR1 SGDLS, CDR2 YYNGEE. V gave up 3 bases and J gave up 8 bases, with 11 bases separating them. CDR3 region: CASSEATGGYTF. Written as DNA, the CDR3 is TGTGCCAGCAGCGAAGCGACAGGCGGCTACACCTTC.

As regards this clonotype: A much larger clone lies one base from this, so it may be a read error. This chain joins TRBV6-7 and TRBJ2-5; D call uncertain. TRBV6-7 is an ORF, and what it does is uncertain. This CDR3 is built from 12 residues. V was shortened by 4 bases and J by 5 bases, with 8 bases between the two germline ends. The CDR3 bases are TGTGCCAGCAGTTCGATAGCCGAGACCCAGTACTTC. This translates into CASSSIAETQYF.

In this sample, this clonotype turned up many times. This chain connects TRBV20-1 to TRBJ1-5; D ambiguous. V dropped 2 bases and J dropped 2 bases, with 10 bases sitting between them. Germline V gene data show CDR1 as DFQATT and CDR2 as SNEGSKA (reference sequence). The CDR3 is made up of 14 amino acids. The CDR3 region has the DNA TGCAGTGCTAGAAGGGTCTTGGGCAATCAGCCCCAGCATTTT. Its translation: CSARRVLGNQPQHF.

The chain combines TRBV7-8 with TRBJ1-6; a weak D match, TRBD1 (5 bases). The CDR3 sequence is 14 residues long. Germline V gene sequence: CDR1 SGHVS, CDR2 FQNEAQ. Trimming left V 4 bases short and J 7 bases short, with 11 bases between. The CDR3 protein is CASSSRGGNSPLHF. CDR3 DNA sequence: TGTGCCAGCAGCTCCCGGGGCGGGAATTCACCCCTCCACTTT.

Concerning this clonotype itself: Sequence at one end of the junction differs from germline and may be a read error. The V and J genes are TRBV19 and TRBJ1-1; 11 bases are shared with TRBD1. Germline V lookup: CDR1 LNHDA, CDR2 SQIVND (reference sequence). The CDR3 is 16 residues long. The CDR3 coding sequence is TGTGCCAGTAGCTATACCGGGACAGGGGGGAACGCTGAAGCTTTCTTT. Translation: CASSYTGTGGNAEAFF.

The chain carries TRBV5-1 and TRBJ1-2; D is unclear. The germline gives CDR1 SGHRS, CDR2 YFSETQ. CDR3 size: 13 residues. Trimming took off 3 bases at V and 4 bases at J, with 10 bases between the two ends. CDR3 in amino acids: CASSYTRTYGYTF. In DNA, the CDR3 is TGCGCCAGCAGCTATACTAGGACCTATGGCTACACCTTC. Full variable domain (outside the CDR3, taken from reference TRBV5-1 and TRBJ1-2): KAGVTQTPRYLIKTRGQQVTLSCSPISGHRSVSWYQQTPGQGLQFLFEYFSETQRNKGNFPGRFSGRQFSNSRSEMNVSTLELGDSALYLCASSYTRTYGYTFGSGTRLTVV.

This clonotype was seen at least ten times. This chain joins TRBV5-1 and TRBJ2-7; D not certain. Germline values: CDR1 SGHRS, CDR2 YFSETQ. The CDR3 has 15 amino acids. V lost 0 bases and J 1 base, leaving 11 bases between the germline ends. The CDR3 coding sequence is TGCGCCAGCAGCTTGGCGAACAGTAGGTCCTACGAGCAGTACTTC. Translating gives CASSLANSRSYEQYF.

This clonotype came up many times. CDR3: CSARDKRLSSYEQYF. The CDR3 DNA reads TGCAGTGCTAGAGATAAGCGACTTAGCTCCTACGAGCAGTACTTC. The genes are TRBV20-1 and TRBJ2-7, with D unresolved. V was clipped by 0 bases and J by 0 bases, with 12 bases between them. Germline assignment: CDR1 DFQATT and CDR2 SNEGSKA (reference sequence). The length of the CDR3 is 15 residues.

The DNA of the CDR3 is TGTGCCAGCAGCTTGACTAGCGGGAGGTACACAGATACGCAGTATTTT. Translation gives CASSLTSGRYTDTQYF. The rearrangement links TRBV5-4 to TRBJ2-3; TRBD2 agrees at 12 bases. Losses at the gene ends were 1 base for V and 2 bases for J; bases not matched to a gene: 2. Germline V gene lookup returns CDR1 SGHNT and CDR2 YYREEE (reference sequence). The CDR3 totals 16 residues.

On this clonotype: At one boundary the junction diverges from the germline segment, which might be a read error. CDR3 loop: CASTSTGTGANVLTF. Here the CDR3 DNA reads TGTGCTAGCACCTCGACAGGGACGGGGGCCAACGTCCTGACTTTC. V gene TRBV7-7 combines with J gene TRBJ2-6, with TRBD1 identical over 7 bases. The CDR3 has 15 residues. Germline assignment: CDR1 SSHAT and CDR2 FNYEAQ (reference sequence). The full variable domain, in which reference TRBV7-7 and TRBJ2-6 provide the parts outside the CDR3, is GAGVSQSPRYKVTKRGQDVTLRCDPISSHATLYWYQQALGQGPEFLTYFNYEAQPDKSGLPSDRFSAERPEGSISTLTIQRTEQRDSAMYRCASTSTGTGANVLTFGAGSRLTVL.

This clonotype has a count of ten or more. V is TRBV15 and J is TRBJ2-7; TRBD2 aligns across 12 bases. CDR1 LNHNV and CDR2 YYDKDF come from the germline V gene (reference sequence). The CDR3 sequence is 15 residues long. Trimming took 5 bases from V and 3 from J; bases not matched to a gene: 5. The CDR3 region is CATSDLAGGNYEQYF. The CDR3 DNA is TGTGCCACCAGCGATCTAGCGGGAGGGAACTACGAGCAGTACTTC.

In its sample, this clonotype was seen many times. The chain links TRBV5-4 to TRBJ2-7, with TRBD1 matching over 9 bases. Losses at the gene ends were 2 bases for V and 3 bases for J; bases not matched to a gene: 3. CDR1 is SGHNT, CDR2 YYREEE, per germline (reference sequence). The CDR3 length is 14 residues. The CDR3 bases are TGTGCCAGCAGCTTTGGGACAGGGCGCTACGAGCAGTACTTC. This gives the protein CASSFGTGRYEQYF.

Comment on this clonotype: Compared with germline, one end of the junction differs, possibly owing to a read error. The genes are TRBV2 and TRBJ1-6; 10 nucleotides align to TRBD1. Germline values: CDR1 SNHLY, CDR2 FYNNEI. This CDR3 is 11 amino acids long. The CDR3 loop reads CASGDRGTPPF. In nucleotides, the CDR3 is TGTGCCAGCGGGGACAGGGGCACACCGCCTTTT.

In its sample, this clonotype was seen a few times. The CDR3 spells CAWRGVGDQPQHF. CDR3 sequence (DNA): TGTGCCTGGAGGGGGGTTGGGGATCAGCCCCAGCATTTT. V gene TRBV30 combines with J gene TRBJ1-5; D is perhaps TRBD1 (5 bases). This CDR3 is 13 amino acids long. V was cut by 3 bases and J by 5 bases, with 11 bases left in between. The V gene's germline CDR1 is GTSNPN and CDR2 SVGIG (reference sequence).

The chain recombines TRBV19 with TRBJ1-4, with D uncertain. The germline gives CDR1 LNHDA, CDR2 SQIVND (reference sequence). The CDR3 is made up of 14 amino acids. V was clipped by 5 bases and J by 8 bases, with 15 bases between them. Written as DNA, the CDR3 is TGTGCCAGTAGTCTAGCGGGAGGGCAGGAAAAACTGTTTTTT. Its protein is CASSLAGGQEKLFF.

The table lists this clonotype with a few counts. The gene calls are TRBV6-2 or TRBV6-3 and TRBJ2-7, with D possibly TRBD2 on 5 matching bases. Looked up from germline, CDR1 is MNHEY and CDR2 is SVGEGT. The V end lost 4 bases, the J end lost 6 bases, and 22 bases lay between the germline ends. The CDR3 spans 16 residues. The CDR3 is CASSSTGLVEELEQYF. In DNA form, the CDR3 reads TGTGCCAGCAGTTCGACTGGGCTGGTGGAGGAGCTCGAGCAGTACTTC.